The entry that follows covers one T cell receptor beta chain sequence. No antigen is known for it. Sequencing was performed with immunoSEQ multiplex PCR; in TCRdb, only in-frame clones are kept and a portion is missing. The sample records about 56,000 clones, more than 90% being singletons. Per the germline V gene, CDR1 is SQVTM and CDR2 is ANQGSEA. V was cut by 1 base and J by 3 bases, with 7 bases left in between. This CDR3 is 12 amino acids long. The study drew the donors from its roughly 120-subject validation cohort, separate from the approximately 690-subject first cohort. The data are from a study of cytomegalovirus exposure and HLA in healthy donors. Study-level points and caveats: Researchers counted 180 or so TCR beta chains as cytomegalovirus-associated. For most TCR sequences rarity was the rule, although some public TCRs occurred in many donors. The classifier reportedly diagnosed cytomegalovirus status with high sensitivity and specificity.

The clonotype was recovered from a man younger than 30 in good health and CMV-seronegative. Input material: PBMCs. The gene calls are TRBV29-1 and TRBJ2-7; no clear D. CDR3 sequence reads: CSVEAAGYEQYF. The CDR3 DNA is TGCAGCGTTGAAGCAGCAGGCTACGAGCAGTACTTC.